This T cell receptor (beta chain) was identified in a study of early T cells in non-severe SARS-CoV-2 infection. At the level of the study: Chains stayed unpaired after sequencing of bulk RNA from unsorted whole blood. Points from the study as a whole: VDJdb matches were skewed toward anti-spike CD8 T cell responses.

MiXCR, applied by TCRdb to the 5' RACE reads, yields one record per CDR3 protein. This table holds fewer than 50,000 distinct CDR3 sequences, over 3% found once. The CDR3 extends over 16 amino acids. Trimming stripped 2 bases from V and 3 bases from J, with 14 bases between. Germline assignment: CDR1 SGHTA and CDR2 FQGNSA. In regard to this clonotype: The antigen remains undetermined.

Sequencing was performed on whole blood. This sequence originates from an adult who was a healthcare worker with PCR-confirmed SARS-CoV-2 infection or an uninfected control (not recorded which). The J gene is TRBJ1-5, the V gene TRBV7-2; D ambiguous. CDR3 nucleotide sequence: TGTGCCAGCAGCTTATATTACTCGAGCTCCAATCAGCCCCAGCATTTT. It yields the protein CASSLYYSSSNQPQHF.